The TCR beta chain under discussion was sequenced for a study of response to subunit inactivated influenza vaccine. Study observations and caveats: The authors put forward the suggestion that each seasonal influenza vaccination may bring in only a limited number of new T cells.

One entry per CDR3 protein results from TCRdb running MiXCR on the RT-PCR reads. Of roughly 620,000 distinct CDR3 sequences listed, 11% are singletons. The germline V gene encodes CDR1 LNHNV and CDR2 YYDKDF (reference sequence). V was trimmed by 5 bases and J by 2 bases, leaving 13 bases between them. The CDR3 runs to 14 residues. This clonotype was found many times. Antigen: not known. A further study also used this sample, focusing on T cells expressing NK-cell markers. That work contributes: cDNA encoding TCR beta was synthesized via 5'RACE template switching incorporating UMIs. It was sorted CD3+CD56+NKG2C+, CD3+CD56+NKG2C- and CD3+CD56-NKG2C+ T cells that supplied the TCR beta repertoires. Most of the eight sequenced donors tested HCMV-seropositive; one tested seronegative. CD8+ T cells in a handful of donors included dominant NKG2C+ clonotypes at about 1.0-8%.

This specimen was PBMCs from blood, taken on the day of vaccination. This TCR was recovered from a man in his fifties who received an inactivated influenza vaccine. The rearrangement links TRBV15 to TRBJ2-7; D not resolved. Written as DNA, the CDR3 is TGTGCCACCAGCGACGGATCTGTGCCCTACGAGCAGTACTTC. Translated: CATSDGSVPYEQYF.